Following are 21 T cell receptor beta chains from one sample sequenced in a study of technical replicates of blood from a handful of donors. The repertoire was sequenced with immunoSEQ multiplex PCR; TCRdb's copy has only in-frame clones and lacks some. The sample lists around 70,000 clones; approximately 97% were seen once. Sequencing was performed on T cells isolated from PBMCs. The origin of the receptors is a human donor in good health.

The chain uses TRBV14 and TRBJ1-3; possibly TRBD1 for D (6 bases). The germline V gene encodes CDR1 SGHDN and CDR2 FVKESK. The CDR3 covers 14 residues. The V end was cut by 9 bases, the J end by 4 bases, with 16 bases between. The CDR3 DNA follows: TGTGCCAGTGCTGGACAGATTCGAGGAAACACCATATATTTT. This translates into CASAGQIRGNTIYF.

This chain uses TRBV11-1 with TRBJ1-3; TRBD1 is a possible D gene (5 bases). Germline V gives CDR1 SGHAT, CDR2 FQDESV (reference sequence). This CDR3 is 17 amino acids long. Trimming removed 2 bases from V and 0 bases from J, with 14 bases in between. CDR3 nucleotide sequence: TGTGCCAGCAGCTTACCCGGACAAACTGACTCTGGAAACACCATATATTTT. Translation gives CASSLPGQTDSGNTIYF.

V is TRBV2 and J is TRBJ2-7; 10 nucleotides align to TRBD2. The germline gives CDR1 SNHLY, CDR2 FYNNEI. The CDR3 consists of 16 residues. V was pared by 1 base and J by 3 bases, with 6 bases of the junction left unmatched. The CDR3 bases are TGTGCCAGCAGTGAAGGGGCTAGCGGGAGTTTCTACGAGCAGTACTTC. It translates to CASSEGASGSFYEQYF. The full variable domain, in which reference TRBV2 and TRBJ2-7 provide the parts outside the CDR3, is EPEVTQTPSHQVTQMGQEVILRCVPISNHLYFYWYRQILGQKVEFLVSFYNNEISEKSEIFDDQFSVERPDGSNFTLKIRSTKLEDSAMYFCASSEGASGSFYEQYFGPGTRLTVT.

The chain links TRBV7-9 to TRBJ2-1; 7 bases fit TRBD2. The V segment lost 3 bases and the J segment 9 bases; nucleotides outside the gene matches: 8. In germline, CDR1 is SEHNR, CDR2 FQNEAQ (reference sequence). The CDR3 spans 14 residues. The CDR3 DNA sequence: TGTGCCAGCAGCTTTAGCGGGTTAGGGATTGAGCAGTTCTTC. It yields the protein CASSFSGLGIEQFF.

The genes are TRBV6-6 and TRBJ1-1; 8 nucleotides match TRBD1. The CDR3 consists of 15 residues. After removal of 7 bases from V and 5 bases from J, the junction contained 12 bases not matched to a gene. CDR1 and CDR2 from the germline V gene are MNHNY and SVGAGI (reference sequence). CDR3 in DNA: TGTGCCAGCAAAGGGGACAGGACCTATCTGACTGAAGCTTTCTTT. Protein: CASKGDRTYLTEAFF.

CDR3 coding DNA: TGTGCCAGCAGTCCTAGGACAGGGGTGGCTTTCTTT. It is translated as CASSPRTGVAFF. The chain uses TRBV6-6 and TRBJ1-1; 9 bases map to TRBD1. V was clipped by 5 bases and J by 11 bases; unmatched bases: 6. The CDR3 is 12 residues long. Germline CDR1 is MNHNY and CDR2 is SVGAGI (reference sequence).

This clone was seen just once. The chain has TRBV19 and TRBJ1-2; D is perhaps TRBD1 (5 bases). Germline V CDR1 and CDR2: LNHDA, SQIVND (reference sequence). The CDR3 runs 13 residues. V dropped 5 bases and J dropped 4 bases, with 11 bases sitting between them. The CDR3 sequence is CASSGGDFYGYTF. As DNA, the CDR3 is TGTGCCAGTAGTGGTGGGGACTTCTATGGCTACACCTTC.

The rearrangement uses TRBV25-1 and TRBJ2-1; TRBD2 might be the D (6 bases). Germline V CDR1 and CDR2: MGHDK, SYGVNS. The CDR3 spans 16 residues. Between the trimmed V and J ends, which lost 7 bases and 7 bases, there was a span of 23 bases. CDR3 coding DNA: TGTGCCAGCATCCCCGGCGGGACCGATTTTCTTAATGAGCAGTTCTTC. Its translation is CASIPGGTDFLNEQFF.

The DNA for the CDR3 is TGCAGCGTTGTTCGGGCGGGCCCATACAATGAGCAGTTCTTC. Amino acid sequence: CSVVRAGPYNEQFF. The chain uses TRBV29-1 and TRBJ2-1, with D possibly matching TRBD2 (5 bases). Trimming removed 4 bases at V and 4 bases at J, with 14 bases between. This CDR3 spans 14 amino acids. Germline V gene sequence: CDR1 SQVTM, CDR2 ANQGSEA.

The chain couples TRBV6-5 to TRBJ2-7; no reliable D call. The V and J ends lost 5 bases and 3 bases respectively, with 11 bases between them. The CDR3 is made up of 13 amino acids. CDR1 and CDR2 from the germline V gene are MNHEY and SVGAGI. The CDR3 here is CASSKNSYYEQYF. In nucleotides, the CDR3 is TGTGCCAGCAGTAAGAACTCATACTACGAGCAGTACTTC.

A few counts support this clone. The chain uses TRBV5-4 and TRBJ2-1; possible D gene TRBD1, 6 bases. This CDR3 region has 13 residues. Looked up from germline, CDR1 is SGHNT and CDR2 is YYREEE (reference sequence). Trimming pared 2 bases from V and 7 bases from J, leaving 10 bases between. In nucleotides, the CDR3 is TGTGCCAGCAGCTTTACAGGGATGAATGAGCAGTTCTTC. Translated, it gives CASSFTGMNEQFF.

V is TRBV6-5 and J is TRBJ1-2; D remains unclear. The germline CDR1 and CDR2 sequences are MNHEY and SVGAGI. The ends were cut back, 8 bases at V and 8 bases at J, with 15 bases in the middle. The CDR3 covers 12 residues. CDR3 in DNA: TGTGCCAGCCGAAGGACTTCGGGGGGCTACACCTTC. Encoded protein: CASRRTSGGYTF.

The chain carries TRBV10-3 and TRBJ1-3; D unclear. Germline lookup yields CDR1 ENHRY and CDR2 SYGVKD. This CDR3 region has 14 residues. The V end lost 3 bases, the J end lost 3 bases, and 9 bases lay between the germline ends. The CDR3 DNA reads TGTGCCATCAGTGAACTCGGTTTTGGAAACACCATATATTTT. Encoded protein: CAISELGFGNTIYF.

The chain recombines TRBV6-5 with TRBJ2-2; TRBD1 agrees at 7 bases. Germline assignment: CDR1 MNHEY and CDR2 SVGAGI. V was clipped by 2 bases and J by 3 bases; unmatched bases: 3. This CDR3 has 15 residues. CDR3 DNA: TGTGCCAGCAGTTACCGGGACAGCGACACCGGGGAGCTGTTTTTT. Amino acid sequence: CASSYRDSDTGELFF.

This chain joins TRBV5-1 and TRBJ2-7; possibly TRBD2 for D (5 bases). In germline, CDR1 is SGHRS, CDR2 YFSETQ. V shed 0 bases and J shed 2 bases, with 9 bases lying between them. CDR3 length equals 14 residues. Here the CDR3 reads CASSLAAGAYEQYF. CDR3 bases: TGCGCCAGCAGCTTGGCCGCGGGCGCCTACGAGCAGTACTTC.

This chain links TRBV15 with TRBJ1-5; TRBD1 agrees at 8 bases. V lost 3 bases and J lost 7; bases outside the gene matches: 11. Germline loops: CDR1 LNHNV, CDR2 YYDKDF (reference sequence). This CDR3 is 16 amino acids long. As DNA, the CDR3 is TGTGCCACCAGCAGCCGATGGACAGGGATTGAACAGCCCCAGCATTTT. Translation gives CATSSRWTGIEQPQHF. Filled out from reference TRBV15 and TRBJ1-5, the complete variable domain reads DAMVIQNPRYQVTQFGKPVTLSCSQTLNHNVMYWYQQKSSQAPKLLFHYYDKDFNNEADTPDNFQSRRPNTSFCFLDIRSPGLGDTAMYLCATSSRWTGIEQPQHFGDGTRLSIL.

The chain joins TRBV9 to TRBJ2-2, with TRBD2 identical over 10 bases. The CDR3 sequence is 17 residues long. The germline gives CDR1 SGDLS, CDR2 YYNGEE. Trimming cost V 3 bases and J 6 bases; bases outside gene matches: 11. This CDR3 reads CASSALGGTSVPGELFF. Written as DNA, the CDR3 is TGTGCCAGCAGCGCCCTCGGGGGGACTAGCGTCCCCGGGGAGCTGTTTTTT. Full variable domain (outside the CDR3, taken from reference TRBV9 and TRBJ2-2): DSGVTQTPKHLITATGQRVTLRCSPRSGDLSVYWYQQSLDQGLQFLIQYYNGEERAKGNILERFSAQQFPDLHSELNLSSLELGDSALYFCASSALGGTSVPGELFFGEGSRLTVL.

The table lists this clone with a count of one. The chain links TRBV5-1 to TRBJ1-2; 9 bases match TRBD1. In germline, CDR1 is SGHRS, CDR2 YFSETQ. After removal of 4 bases from V and 3 bases from J, the junction contained 7 bases not matched to a gene. This CDR3 spans 15 amino acids. CDR3 DNA: TGCGCCAGCAGCCCCCTGGGGGACAGGGACTATGGCTACACCTTC. Translating gives CASSPLGDRDYGYTF.

The chain employs TRBV7-9 and TRBJ1-2; TRBD1 aligns across 9 bases. The CDR3 consists of 14 residues. J gave up 4 bases and V 4 bases, and 4 bases lay outside the gene matches. Germline V lookup: CDR1 SEHNR, CDR2 FQNEAQ (reference sequence). CDR3 sequence (DNA): TGTGCCAGCAGCTACGGACAGGGGCGCTATGGCTACACCTTC. Translated: CASSYGQGRYGYTF.

The chain links TRBV6-5 to TRBJ2-1; 9 bases are shared with TRBD1. Trimming took 2 bases from V and 8 from J; bases not matched to a gene: 7. The V gene's germline CDR1 is MNHEY and CDR2 SVGAGI. The CDR3 is 15 residues long. The CDR3 DNA is TGTGCCAGCAGTTACCGGGACAGGGATTTAGATGAGCAGTTCTTC. Protein product: CASSYRDRDLDEQFF.

This clone has more than one count but fewer than ten. The rearrangement uses TRBV4-1 and TRBJ1-2, with 7 positions matching TRBD1. The CDR3 is made up of 15 amino acids. Trimming took 1 base from V and 4 from J; bases not matched to a gene: 6. Looked up from germline, CDR1 is MGHRA and CDR2 is YSYEKL. CDR3: CASSQVLGQAYGYTF. CDR3 bases: TGCGCCAGCAGCCAAGTATTAGGACAGGCCTATGGCTACACCTTC.